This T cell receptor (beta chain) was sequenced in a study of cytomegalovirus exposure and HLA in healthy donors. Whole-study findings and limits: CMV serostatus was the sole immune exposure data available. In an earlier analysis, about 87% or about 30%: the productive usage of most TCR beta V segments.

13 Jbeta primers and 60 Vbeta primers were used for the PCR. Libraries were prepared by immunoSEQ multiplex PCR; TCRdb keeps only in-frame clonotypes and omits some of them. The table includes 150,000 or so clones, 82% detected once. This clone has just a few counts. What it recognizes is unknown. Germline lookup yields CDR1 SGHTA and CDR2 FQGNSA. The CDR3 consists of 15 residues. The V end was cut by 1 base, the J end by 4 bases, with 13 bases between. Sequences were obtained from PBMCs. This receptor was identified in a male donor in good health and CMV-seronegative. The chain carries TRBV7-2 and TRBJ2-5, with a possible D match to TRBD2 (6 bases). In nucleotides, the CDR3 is TGTGCCAGCAGCTTAGGTAGTGCGGGAACAGAGACCCAGTACTTC. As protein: CASSLGSAGTETQYF.